This TCR beta chain was sequenced for a study of cytomegalovirus exposure and HLA in healthy donors. At the level of the study: Earlier work reported approximately 110 million unique TCR beta sequences from 150 million to 200 million T cells. Study findings and constraints: An analysis done earlier found most TCR beta V segments productive about 87% or about 30% of the time.

PCR amplification relied on 60 Vbeta primers (plus 13 Jbeta primers). Clones were read by immunoSEQ multiplex PCR, and TCRdb kept only the in-frame ones, dropping some. The sample has 70,000 to 95,000 clones, around four fifths seen once. Donors showed nominal health when sampled, although they likely had unrecorded immune exposures. Comments on this clone: Its specificity is unknown.

Per the germline V gene, CDR1 is LGHNA and CDR2 is YSLEER. The CDR3 sequence is 15 residues long. Trimming shortened V by 0 bases and J by 6 bases, and 12 bases separated the two germline ends. Source material: PBMCs. The TCR sequence derives from a young man in good health and CMV-seropositive. The rearrangement links TRBV4-3 to TRBJ1-3; D is possibly TRBD1 (6 bases). This chain's CDR3 is CASSQDRGVANTIYF. CDR3 coding DNA: TGCGCCAGCAGCCAAGACAGGGGAGTAGCAAACACCATATATTTT.